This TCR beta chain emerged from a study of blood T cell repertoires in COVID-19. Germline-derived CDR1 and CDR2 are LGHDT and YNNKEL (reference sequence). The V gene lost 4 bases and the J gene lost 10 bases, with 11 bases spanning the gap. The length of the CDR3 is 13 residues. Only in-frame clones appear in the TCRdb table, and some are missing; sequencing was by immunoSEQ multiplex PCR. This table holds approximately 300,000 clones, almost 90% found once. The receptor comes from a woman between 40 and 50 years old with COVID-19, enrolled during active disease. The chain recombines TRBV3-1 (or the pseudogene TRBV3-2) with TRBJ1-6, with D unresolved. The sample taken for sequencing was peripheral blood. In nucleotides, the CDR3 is TGTGCCAGCAGCCGGGCCTTCGGATCACCCCTCCACTTT. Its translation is CASSRAFGSPLHF.